The T cell receptor (beta chain) under discussion was sequenced for a study of PD-L1 blockade in urothelial cancer. Study-level background: Patients commenced atezolizumab in 2014, and it was given at 1,200 mg intravenously every 3 weeks.

Assay: immunoSEQ multiplex PCR; the TCRdb copy retains only in-frame clones and omits some. The repertoire holds under 55,000 clones, with around 80% as singletons. Sample time point: peripheral blood 6 weeks after treatment start. This sample comprised PBMCs, obtained around atezolizumab (anti-PD-L1) treatment. This TCR came from a man aged 60 to 75 with urothelial cancer.

CDR3 bases: TGTGCCAGCAGGGTGGAGGGTGTGAGTAATGAGCAGTTCTTC. Translated, it gives CASRVEGVSNEQFF. The rearrangement joins TRBV5-6 to TRBJ2-1; D is possibly TRBD2 (6 bases). Trimming removed 5 bases at V and 7 bases at J, with 16 bases between. The germline V gene has CDR1 SGHDT and CDR2 YYEEEE. This CDR3 has 14 residues.